This T cell receptor beta chain comes out of a study of blood T cell repertoires in COVID-19. About the research overall: Samples came from the United States, Italy and Spain, spanning acute and convalescent COVID-19. T cells, B-cell-depleted T cells, or PBMCs supplied cDNA or gDNA.

Per the study methods: How many nucleated cells were present was estimated from reference gene primer amplification. Assay: immunoSEQ multiplex PCR; the TCRdb copy retains only in-frame clones and omits some. V, J and clone size are taken as reported in that table, and D and trimming were inferred from the DNA itself. This sample yields about 310,000 clones, of which roughly 84% are seen a single time; 1% belongs to the top ten. This sequence was found in a man aged 45 to 65 with active or convalescent COVID-19. Sequences were obtained from peripheral blood.

The chain's CDR3 is CAWSKGNNQPQHF. The CDR3 bases are TGTGCCTGGAGTAAGGGGAACAATCAGCCCCAGCATTTT. The chain recombines TRBV30 with TRBJ1-5; perhaps TRBD1 as D (5 bases). The germline V and J ends were trimmed by 2 bases and 3 bases, with 8 bases remaining between them. CDR3 length equals 13 residues. Germline V gene data show CDR1 as GTSNPN and CDR2 as SVGIG (reference sequence).